These 17 T cell receptor beta chains share one sample of origin, sequenced in a study of T-cell memory formation after mild COVID-19. MiXCR, run by TCRdb on the 5' RACE reads, gives a single entry per CDR3 protein. The data hold a few hundred thousand distinct CDR3 sequences, with under 30% observed a single time. The sample comprised PBMCs or a T cell subset sorted from them (not recorded which). These receptors were obtained from an adult woman who had mild COVID-19 (a few samples of this study predate the infection). Cell type and time point are not known.

The chain combines TRBV12-3 or TRBV12-4 with TRBJ2-7; 8 nucleotides line up with TRBD1. The V segment lost 2 bases and the J segment 4 bases; nucleotides outside the gene matches: 7. CDR3 length: 15 amino acids. CDR3: CASSLTDRGRYEQYF. As DNA, the CDR3 is TGTGCCAGCAGTTTAACTGACAGGGGAAGGTACGAGCAGTACTTC.

In this sample, this clonotype turned up a few times. V is TRBV20-1 and J is TRBJ2-2; no reliable D call. V lost 6 bases, J lost 4 bases, and 6 bases lay in between. The germline V gene encodes CDR1 DFQATT and CDR2 SNEGSKA (reference sequence). The CDR3 has 11 residues. The CDR3 here is CSAGFTGELFF. The CDR3 bases are TGCAGTGCCGGGTTCACCGGGGAGCTGTTTTTT.

The chain has TRBV24-1 and TRBJ2-5, with TRBD1 matching over 8 bases. The V and J ends lost 6 bases and 4 bases, in that order; junction bases with no gene match: 6. The CDR3 runs 14 residues. The germline V gene has CDR1 KGHDR and CDR2 SFDVKD. CDR3 region: CATSYGQGRETQYF. As DNA, the CDR3 is TGTGCCACCAGTTACGGACAGGGCAGAGAGACCCAGTACTTC.

This clonotype was seen a handful of times. This rearrangement joins TRBV3-1 to TRBJ2-3, with D perhaps matching TRBD1 or TRBD2 (7 bases each). V was shortened by 4 bases and J by 2 bases, with 16 bases between the two germline ends. The CDR3 runs to 16 residues. Germline values: CDR1 LGHDT, CDR2 YNNKEL (reference sequence). In nucleotides, the CDR3 is TGTGCCAGCAGCCCCTCAGGGAGGGGGCCCACAGATACGCAGTATTTT. Translated, it gives CASSPSGRGPTDTQYF.

This clonotype came up a few times. This chain links TRBV20-1 with TRBJ2-5; 8 nucleotides align to TRBD1. Looked up from germline, CDR1 is DFQATT and CDR2 is SNEGSKA (reference sequence). The CDR3 runs to 15 residues. V trimming: 3 bases; J trimming: 2 bases; junction bases outside the gene matches: 8. The CDR3 protein is CSARRTGTGQETQYF. In nucleotides, the CDR3 is TGCAGTGCTAGGAGGACCGGGACAGGACAAGAGACCCAGTACTTC.

The V gene is TRBV5-5, the J gene TRBJ1-6; 9 nucleotides line up with TRBD1. In germline, CDR1 is SGHKS, CDR2 YYEKEE (reference sequence). This CDR3 contains 15 residues. V was pared by 0 bases and J by 8 bases, with 3 bases of the junction left unmatched. This chain's CDR3 is CASSLVWTGDSPLHF. The DNA for the CDR3 is TGTGCCAGCAGCTTGGTCTGGACAGGGGATTCACCCCTCCACTTT.

In this sample, this clonotype turned up once. The chain couples TRBV7-3 to TRBJ2-3, with a tentative D call TRBD2 (6 bases). From germline, CDR1 is SGHTA and CDR2 FQGTGA. Trimming removed 5 bases at V and 13 bases at J, with 16 bases between. CDR3 length equals 12 residues. CDR3 amino acids: CASSLKPGVKYF. The CDR3 bases are TGTGCCAGCAGCCTAAAGCCGGGAGTTAAGTATTTT.

In this sample, this clonotype turned up many times. This sequence joins TRBV28 and TRBJ2-7; 11 bases align to TRBD1. This CDR3 spans 14 amino acids. The junction had 3 bases not matched to a gene; V was cut back by 6 bases and J by 2 bases. In germline, CDR1 is MDHEN, CDR2 SYDVKM. The CDR3 spells CASRDRGRPYEQYF. DNA of the CDR3: TGTGCCAGCAGGGACAGGGGGCGCCCCTACGAGCAGTACTTC.

The V gene is TRBV7-9, the J gene TRBJ1-2; D is unresolved. The CDR3 extends over 12 amino acids. V shed 1 base and J shed 8 bases, with 8 bases lying between them. The germline V gene has CDR1 SEHNR and CDR2 FQNEAQ (reference sequence). The CDR3 coding sequence is TGTGCCAGCAGCTTAGGAGTCGGCGGCTACACCTTC. It yields the protein CASSLGVGGYTF.

This clonotype has only a few counts. The V and J genes are TRBV10-3 and TRBJ2-7; D gene uncertain. Deletions cut 0 bases from V and 3 bases from J, with 12 bases between. This CDR3 contains 15 residues. Germline V gene lookup returns CDR1 ENHRY and CDR2 SYGVKD. The DNA of the CDR3 is TGTGCCATCAGTGAGTCGACTCGGCAGATCTACGAGCAGTACTTC. Encoded protein: CAISESTRQIYEQYF.

The chain links TRBV20-1 to TRBJ2-7; D remains unclear. CDR1 is DFQATT, CDR2 SNEGSKA, per germline (reference sequence). This CDR3 has 13 residues. The V and J ends lost 3 bases and 2 bases respectively, with 11 bases between them. CDR3 nucleotide sequence: TGCAGTGCTAGGCCGGCGGCTACCTACGAGCAGTACTTC. Protein sequence: CSARPAATYEQYF.

V usage is TRBV12-3 or TRBV12-4 and J usage is TRBJ2-2; perhaps TRBD2 as D (6 bases). CDR3 length equals 16 residues. The V end lost 6 bases, the J end lost 0 bases, and 14 bases lay between the germline ends. Written as DNA, the CDR3 is TGTGCCAGCAGCCCGGGACTTCGAGCGAACACCGGGGAGCTGTTTTTT. Translated: CASSPGLRANTGELFF.

This chain joins TRBV7-8 and TRBJ2-7; TRBD1 aligns across 11 bases. Germline V gives CDR1 SGHVS, CDR2 FQNEAQ. J gave up 4 bases and V 5 bases, and 7 bases lay outside the gene matches. This CDR3 region has 15 residues. This CDR3 is CASSDRDRGTYEQYF. CDR3 in DNA: TGTGCCAGCAGCGACCGGGACAGGGGGACGTACGAGCAGTACTTC. The full variable domain, completed using reference TRBV7-8 and TRBJ2-7, is GAGVSQSPRYKVAKRGQDVALRCDPISGHVSLFWYQQALGQGPEFLTYFQNEAQLDKSGLPSDRFFAERPEGSVSTLKIQRTQQEDSAVYLCASSDRDRGTYEQYFGPGTRLTVT.

J is TRBJ1-2 and V is TRBV6-5, with a possible D match to TRBD1 (5 bases). V shed 8 bases and J shed 0 bases, with 10 bases lying between them. This CDR3 comprises 13 residues. Germline V gene data show CDR1 as MNHEY and CDR2 as SVGAGI. CDR3 sequence: CASGEGTNYGYTF. CDR3 nucleotide sequence: TGTGCCAGCGGAGAGGGGACTAACTATGGCTACACCTTC.

This chain connects TRBV6-5 to TRBJ2-2; D is unresolved. CDR1 is MNHEY, CDR2 SVGAGI, per germline. Trimming stripped 5 bases from V and 6 bases from J, with 16 bases between. CDR3 length equals 15 residues. The CDR3 reads CASSASLGGAGELFF. As DNA, the CDR3 is TGTGCCAGCAGTGCCTCTTTAGGCGGTGCCGGGGAGCTGTTTTTT.

The V and J genes are TRBV7-2 and TRBJ1-6; 7 bases fit TRBD1. The CDR3 contains 17 residues. With V trimmed by 1 base and J by 2 bases, 5 bases remained unmatched. CDR1 SGHTA and CDR2 FQGNSA come from the germline V gene. CDR3 nucleotide sequence: TGTGCCAGCAGCTTAGAGGCAGGGGGAACCTATAATTCACCCCTCCACTTT. Translated, it gives CASSLEAGGTYNSPLHF.

The chain joins TRBV12-3 or TRBV12-4 to TRBJ2-4; D is uncertain. The V gene lost 6 bases and the J gene lost 5 bases, with 23 bases spanning the gap. This CDR3 has 17 amino acids. For the CDR3, the DNA is TGTGCCAGCAGCATAGTTTACCGGGTCCAGGAGCAAAACATTCAGTACTTC. Protein sequence: CASSIVYRVQEQNIQYF.